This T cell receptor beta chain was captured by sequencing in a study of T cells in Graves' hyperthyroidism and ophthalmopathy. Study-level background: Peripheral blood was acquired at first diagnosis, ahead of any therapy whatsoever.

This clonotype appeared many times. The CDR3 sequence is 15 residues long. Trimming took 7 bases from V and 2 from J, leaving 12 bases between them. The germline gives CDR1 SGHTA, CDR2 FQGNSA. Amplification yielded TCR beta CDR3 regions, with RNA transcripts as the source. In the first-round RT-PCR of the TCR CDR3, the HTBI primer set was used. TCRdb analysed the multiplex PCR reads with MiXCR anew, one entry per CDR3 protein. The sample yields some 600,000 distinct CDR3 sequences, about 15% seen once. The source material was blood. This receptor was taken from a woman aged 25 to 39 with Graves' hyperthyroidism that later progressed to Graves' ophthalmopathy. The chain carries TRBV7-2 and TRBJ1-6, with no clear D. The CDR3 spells CASTKPEPYNSPLHF. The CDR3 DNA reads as TGTGCCAGCACCAAGCCGGAACCCTATAATTCACCCCTCCACTTT.